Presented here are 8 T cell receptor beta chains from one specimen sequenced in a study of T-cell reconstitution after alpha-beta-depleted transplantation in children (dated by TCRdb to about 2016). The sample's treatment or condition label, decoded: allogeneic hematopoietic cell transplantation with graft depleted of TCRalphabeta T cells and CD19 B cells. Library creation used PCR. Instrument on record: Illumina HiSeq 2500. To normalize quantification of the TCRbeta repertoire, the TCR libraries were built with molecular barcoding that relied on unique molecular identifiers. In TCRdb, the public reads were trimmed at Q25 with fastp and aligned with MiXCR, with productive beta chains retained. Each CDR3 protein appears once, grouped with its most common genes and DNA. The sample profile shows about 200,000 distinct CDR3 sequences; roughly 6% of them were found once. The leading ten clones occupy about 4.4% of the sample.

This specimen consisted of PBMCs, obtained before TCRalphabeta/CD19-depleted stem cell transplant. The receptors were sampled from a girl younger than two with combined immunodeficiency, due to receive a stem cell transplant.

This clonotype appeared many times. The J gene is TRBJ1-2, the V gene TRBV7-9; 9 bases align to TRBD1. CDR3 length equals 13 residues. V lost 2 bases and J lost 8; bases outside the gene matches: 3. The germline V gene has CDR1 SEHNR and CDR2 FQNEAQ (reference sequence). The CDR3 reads CASSLRDRDGYTF. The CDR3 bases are TGTGCCAGCAGCTTAAGGGACAGGGACGGCTACACCTTC.

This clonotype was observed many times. CDR3 sequence (DNA): TGTGCCAGCAGTCCTCTGCCAATCATGAACACTGAAGCTTTCTTT. It yields the protein CASSPLPIMNTEAFF. The chain is built from TRBV12-3 or TRBV12-4 and TRBJ1-1; D ambiguous. The V and J ends lost 5 bases and 0 bases respectively, with 13 bases between them. This CDR3 comprises 15 residues.

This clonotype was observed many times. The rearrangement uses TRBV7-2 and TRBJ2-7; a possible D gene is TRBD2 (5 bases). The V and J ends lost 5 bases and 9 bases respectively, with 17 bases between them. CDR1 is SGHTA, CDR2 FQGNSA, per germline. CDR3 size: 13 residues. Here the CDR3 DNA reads TGTGCCAGCAGCCTTGCCAAAGGACTGGTGCAGTACTTC. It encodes CASSLAKGLVQYF.

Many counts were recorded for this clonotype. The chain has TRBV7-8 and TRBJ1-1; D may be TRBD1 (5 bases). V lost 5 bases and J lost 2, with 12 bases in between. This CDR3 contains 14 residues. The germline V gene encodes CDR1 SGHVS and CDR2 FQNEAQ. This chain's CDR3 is CASSPGHGNTEAFF. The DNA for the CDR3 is TGTGCCAGCAGCCCAGGACACGGAAACACTGAAGCTTTCTTT.

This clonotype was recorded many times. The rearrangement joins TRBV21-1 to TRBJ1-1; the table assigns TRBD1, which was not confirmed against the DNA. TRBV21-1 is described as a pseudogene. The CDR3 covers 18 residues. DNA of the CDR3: TGTGCCAGCAGCTCACAGGGGTATCGGGTCATAATGAACACTGAAGCTTTCTTT. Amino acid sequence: CASSSQGYRVIMNTEAFF.

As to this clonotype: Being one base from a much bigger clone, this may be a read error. The CDR3 bases are TGTGCCATCAGTGAAATGTGGAAAGTAGATACGCAGTATTTT. Protein: CAISEMWKVDTQYF. This chain joins TRBV10-3 and TRBJ2-3; D is ambiguous. The ends were cut back, 3 bases at V and 5 bases at J, with 12 bases in the middle. Germline CDR1 ENHRY, CDR2 SYGVKD. This CDR3 is built from 14 residues.

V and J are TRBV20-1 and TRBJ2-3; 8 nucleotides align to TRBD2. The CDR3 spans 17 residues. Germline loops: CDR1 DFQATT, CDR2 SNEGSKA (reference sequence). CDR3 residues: CCANVAWPGGSTDTQYF. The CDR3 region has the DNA TGCTGCGCAAACGTTGCTTGGCCGGGGGGGAGCACAGATACGCAGTATTTT.

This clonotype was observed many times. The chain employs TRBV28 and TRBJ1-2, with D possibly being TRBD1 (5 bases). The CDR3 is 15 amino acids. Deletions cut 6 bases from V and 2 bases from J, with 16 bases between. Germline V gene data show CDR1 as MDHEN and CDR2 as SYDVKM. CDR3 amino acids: CASRPDPGLNYGYTF. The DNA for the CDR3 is TGTGCCAGCAGGCCGGATCCGGGACTCAACTATGGCTACACCTTC.